The TCR beta chain described here comes from a study of identical twins. Findings and limits, study-wide: Conclusions relied on cross-sectional statistical analysis, not following the same donors.

This CDR3 contains 18 residues. Germline values: CDR1 SGHAT, CDR2 FQNNGV. As regards this clonotype: The antigen is unknown. One end of the junction is discordant with germline, which a read error may explain.

TCRdb itself ran the 5' RACE reads through MiXCR, one entry per CDR3 protein. The top ten hold 0.98% of the sample, which has 700,000 or so distinct CDR3 sequences, less than 10% seen once. This sample was also put to use in a study of yellow fever vaccine responses in identical twins.

Sequenced: PBMCs. This TCR derives from a woman aged 18-35 years in good health. This chain connects TRBV11-2 to TRBJ2-5; TRBD1 aligns across 8 bases. This CDR3 is CASSLDNRDRGYEETQHF. As DNA, the CDR3 is TGTGCCAGCAGCTTAGATAATCGCGACAGGGGTTACGAAGAGACCCAGCACTTC. The full variable domain, completed using reference TRBV11-2 and TRBJ2-5, is EAGVAQSPRYKIIEKRQSVAFWCNPISGHATLYWYQQILGQGPKLLIQFQNNGVVDDSQLPKDRFSAERLKGVDSTLKIQPAKLEDSAVYLCASSLDNRDRGYEETQHFGPGTRLLVL.